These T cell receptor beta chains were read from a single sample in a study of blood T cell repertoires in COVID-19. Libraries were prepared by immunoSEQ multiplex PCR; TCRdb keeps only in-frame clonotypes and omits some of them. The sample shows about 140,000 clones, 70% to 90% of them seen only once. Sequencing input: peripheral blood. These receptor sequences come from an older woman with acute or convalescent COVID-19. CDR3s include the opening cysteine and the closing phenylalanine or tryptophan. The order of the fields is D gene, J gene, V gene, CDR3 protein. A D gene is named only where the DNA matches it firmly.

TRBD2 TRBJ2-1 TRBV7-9 CASSLRPPGLANEQFF
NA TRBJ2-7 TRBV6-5 CASSTQPEYEQYF
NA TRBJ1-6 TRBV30 CAWSVQAGEDSPLHF
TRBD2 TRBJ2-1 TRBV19 CASSIGTSGGMSSYNEQFF
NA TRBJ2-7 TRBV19 CASSSGVIYEQYF
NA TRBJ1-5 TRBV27 CASKTGTGQPQHF
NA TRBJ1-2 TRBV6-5 CASSPGQIGVRGYTF
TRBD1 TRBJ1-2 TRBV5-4 CASSLPTGGAYGYTF
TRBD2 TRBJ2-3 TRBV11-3 CASSPRLAGGPVTDTQYF
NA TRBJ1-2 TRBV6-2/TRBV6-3 CASSSGGYGYTF
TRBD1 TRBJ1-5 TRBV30 CACRTGSGSQPQHF
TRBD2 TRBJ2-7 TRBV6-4 CASSVSGGGGEQYF
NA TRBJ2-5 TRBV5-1 CASSLGSLAGQETQYF
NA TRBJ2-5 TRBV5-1 CASSLLRGLEETQYF
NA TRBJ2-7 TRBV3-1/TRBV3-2 CASSQDPTSREQYF
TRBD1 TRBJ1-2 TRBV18 CASSLTPGQGTRYGYTF
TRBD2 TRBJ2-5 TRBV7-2 CASGTSGAQETQYF
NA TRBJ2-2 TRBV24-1 CATSDLETVNTGELFF
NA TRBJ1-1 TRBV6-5 CASSPDRDTEAFF
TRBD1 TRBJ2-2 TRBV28 CASSLQDRGQVGELFF
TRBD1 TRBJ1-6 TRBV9 CASSVGDRDVGPLHF
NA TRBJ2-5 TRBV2 CASTDDSETQYF
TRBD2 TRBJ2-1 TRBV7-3 CASSLAGGPFNEQFF